These 11 T cell receptor beta chains came from one sample sequenced in a study of blood T cell repertoires in COVID-19. Profiling relied on immunoSEQ multiplex PCR, and the TCRdb table lists in-frame clones only, not all of them. The repertoire holds 95,000 to 100,000 clones, with approximately 82% as singletons. Sequenced: peripheral blood. All receptors derive from a man in his 70s with acute or convalescent COVID-19.

The chain recombines TRBV5-6 with TRBJ1-4; D call uncertain. Trimming removed 0 bases at V and 4 bases at J, with 13 bases between. The germline gives CDR1 SGHDT, CDR2 YYEEEE. CDR3 length: 16 amino acids. The chain's CDR3 is CASSLAAEPFNEKLFF. CDR3 coding DNA: TGTGCCAGCAGCTTGGCCGCTGAGCCCTTTAATGAAAAACTGTTTTTT.

The rearrangement uses TRBV4-3 and TRBJ1-5; D is perhaps TRBD1 (6 bases). The CDR3 extends over 16 amino acids. The germline V gene encodes CDR1 LGHNA and CDR2 YSLEER. Trimming removed 0 bases from V and 3 bases from J, with 12 bases in between. The CDR3 loop reads CASSQDRGMINQPQHF. The CDR3 nucleotides read TGCGCCAGCAGCCAAGATAGGGGGATGATCAATCAGCCCCAGCATTTT.

The genes are TRBV30 and TRBJ1-1, with D possibly being TRBD1 (5 bases). This CDR3 comprises 15 residues. Per germline, CDR1 GTSNPN and CDR2 SVGIG (reference sequence). V lost 1 base and J lost 9, with 21 bases in between. CDR3 sequence: CAWSAPGGWSRKAFF. The CDR3 DNA reads as TGTGCCTGGAGTGCCCCCGGGGGGTGGAGTCGGAAAGCTTTCTTT.

J is TRBJ2-5 and V is TRBV21-1; whether TRBD1, the table's D call, matches the DNA was not checked. TRBV21-1 is assigned pseudogene status. This CDR3 is 16 amino acids long. CDR3 DNA sequence: TGTGCCAGCAGCCTTCGTATCGGACAGGGGCAAGAGACCCAGTACTTC. It encodes CASSLRIGQGQETQYF.

The sample holds one count of this clone. An end of the junction differs from the germline gene, which may be a read error. This rearrangement joins TRBV7-7 to TRBJ1-2; TRBD1 matches 7 bases. The CDR3 has 13 residues. The V gene's germline CDR1 is SSHAT and CDR2 FNYEAQ (reference sequence). The CDR3 sequence: CASSRDSSSGYTF. CDR3 nucleotides: TGTGCTAGCAGCCGGGACAGCTCGTCTGGCTACACCTTC.

The rearrangement links TRBV7-9 to TRBJ2-5, with TRBD1 matching 9 bases. The length of the CDR3 is 18 residues. Unmatched junction bases numbered 16, after V lost 6 bases and J lost 2 bases. CDR1 and CDR2 (germline): SEHNR, FQNEAQ (reference sequence). In DNA form, the CDR3 reads TGTGCCAGCAGTCTTCCCGGGACAGGGCCGACAATGCAAGAGACCCAGTACTTC. Protein: CASSLPGTGPTMQETQYF.

The CDR3 nucleotides are TGTGCCAGCAGGGCCGGGACAGGGGGCCACACTGAAGCTTTCTTT. Residues: CASRAGTGGHTEAFF. The chain has TRBV28 and TRBJ1-1, with 12 bases that match TRBD1. Germline lookup yields CDR1 MDHEN and CDR2 SYDVKM. CDR3 length: 15 residues. The trim removed 6 bases at V and 3 bases at J, leaving 5 bases unmatched. Full variable domain (outside the CDR3, taken from reference TRBV28 and TRBJ1-1): DVKVTQSSRYLVKRTGEKVFLECVQDMDHENMFWYRQDPGLGLRLIYFSYDVKMKEKGDIPEGYSVSREKKERFSLILESASTNQTSMYLCASRAGTGGHTEAFFGQGTRLTVV.

This chain uses TRBV5-4 with TRBJ1-6, with D unresolved. The CDR3 length is 15 residues. CDR1 SGHNT and CDR2 YYREEE come from the germline V gene (reference sequence). The germline V and J ends were trimmed by 2 bases and 10 bases, with 16 bases remaining between them. For the CDR3, the DNA is TGTGCCAGCAGCTTAGACACGCTTATAAGCTCACCCCTCCACTTT. Protein sequence: CASSLDTLISSPLHF.

The chain has TRBV10-2 and TRBJ2-7, with TRBD1 matching 11 bases. CDR1 is WSHSY, CDR2 SAAADI, per germline. Trimming cost V 3 bases and J 5 bases; bases outside gene matches: 12. This CDR3 has 17 amino acids. CDR3 region: CASSDDPPDRGRHEQYF. The CDR3 DNA sequence: TGCGCCAGCAGTGACGATCCCCCGGACAGGGGGCGACACGAGCAGTACTTC.

This sequence joins TRBV14 and TRBJ2-3, with 7 bases identical to TRBD2. The V and J ends lost 4 bases and 7 bases, in that order; junction bases with no gene match: 11. The CDR3 covers 15 residues. Germline CDR1 and CDR2: SGHDN and FVKESK. Here the CDR3 DNA reads TGTGCCAGCAGCCCGGGGCAGCGGGGAGCGAATACGCAGTATTTT. It translates to CASSPGQRGANTQYF.

This sequence joins TRBV5-4 and TRBJ1-6; 8 bases agree with TRBD1. CDR1 is SGHNT and CDR2 is YYREEE in the germline V gene (reference sequence). V lost 4 bases to trimming and J lost 8 bases; unmatched junction nucleotides: 8. The CDR3 is 15 residues long. The CDR3 DNA follows: TGTGCCAGCAGCCCAGGACAGGGAATGTATTCACCCCTCCACTTT. This translates into CASSPGQGMYSPLHF.